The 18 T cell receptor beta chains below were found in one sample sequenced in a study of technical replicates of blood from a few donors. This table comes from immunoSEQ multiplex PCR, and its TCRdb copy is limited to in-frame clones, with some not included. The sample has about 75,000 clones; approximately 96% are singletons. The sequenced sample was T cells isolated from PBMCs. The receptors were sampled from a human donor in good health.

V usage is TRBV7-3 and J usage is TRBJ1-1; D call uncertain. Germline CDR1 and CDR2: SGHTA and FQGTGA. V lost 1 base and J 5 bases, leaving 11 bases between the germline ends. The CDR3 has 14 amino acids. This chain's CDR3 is CASSLNPGSTEAFF. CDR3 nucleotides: TGTGCCAGCAGCTTAAATCCGGGTTCTACTGAAGCTTTCTTT.

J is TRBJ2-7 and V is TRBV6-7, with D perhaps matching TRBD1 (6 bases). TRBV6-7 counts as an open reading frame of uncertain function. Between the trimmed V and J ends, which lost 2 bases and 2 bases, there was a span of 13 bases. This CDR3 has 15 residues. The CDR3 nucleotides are TGTGCCAGCAGTTACCTGAACAGGGACCCCTACGAGCAGTACTTC. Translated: CASSYLNRDPYEQYF.

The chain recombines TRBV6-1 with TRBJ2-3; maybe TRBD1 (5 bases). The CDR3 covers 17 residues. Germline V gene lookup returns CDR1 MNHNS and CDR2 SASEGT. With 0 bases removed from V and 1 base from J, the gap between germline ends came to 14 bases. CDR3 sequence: CASSEATRGRGTDTQYF. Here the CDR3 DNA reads TGTGCCAGCAGTGAAGCGACAAGGGGAAGGGGCACAGATACGCAGTATTTT.

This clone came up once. The chain's CDR3 is CAVSLAGVGEQYF. The DNA for the CDR3 is TGCGCCGTTAGCTTAGCGGGAGTCGGGGAGCAGTACTTC. V is TRBV23-1 and J is TRBJ2-7; 9 bases agree with TRBD2. TRBV23-1 falls under the ORF class, with uncertain function. J lost 7 bases, V lost 11 bases, and 12 bases had no gene match. The CDR3 sequence is 13 residues long.

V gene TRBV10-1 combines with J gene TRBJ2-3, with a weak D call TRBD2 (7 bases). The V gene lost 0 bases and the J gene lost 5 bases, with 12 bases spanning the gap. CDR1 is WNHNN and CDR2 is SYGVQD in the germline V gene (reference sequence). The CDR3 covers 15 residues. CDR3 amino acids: CASSESVGGGDTQYF. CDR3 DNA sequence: TGCGCCAGCAGTGAGTCCGTGGGAGGGGGAGATACGCAGTATTTT.

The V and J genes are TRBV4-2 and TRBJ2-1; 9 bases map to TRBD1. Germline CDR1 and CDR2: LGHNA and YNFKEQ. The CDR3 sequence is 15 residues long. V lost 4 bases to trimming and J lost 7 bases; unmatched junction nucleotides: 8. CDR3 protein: CASSPRDREVNEQFF. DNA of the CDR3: TGTGCCAGCAGCCCCCGGGACAGGGAGGTGAATGAGCAGTTCTTC.

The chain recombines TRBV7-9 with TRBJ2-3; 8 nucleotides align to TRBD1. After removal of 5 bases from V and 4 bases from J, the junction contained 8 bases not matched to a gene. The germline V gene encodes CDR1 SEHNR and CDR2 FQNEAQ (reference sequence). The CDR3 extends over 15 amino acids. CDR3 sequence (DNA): TGTGCCAGCAGCGTGAGACAGGGGATGGCAGATACGCAGTATTTT. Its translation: CASSVRQGMADTQYF.

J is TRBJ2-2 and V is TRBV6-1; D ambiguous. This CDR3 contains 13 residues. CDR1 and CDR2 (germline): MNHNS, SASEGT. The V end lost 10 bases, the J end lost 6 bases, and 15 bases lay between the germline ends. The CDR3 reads CATMADKPGELFF. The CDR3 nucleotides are TGTGCCACCATGGCAGATAAACCCGGGGAGCTGTTTTTT.

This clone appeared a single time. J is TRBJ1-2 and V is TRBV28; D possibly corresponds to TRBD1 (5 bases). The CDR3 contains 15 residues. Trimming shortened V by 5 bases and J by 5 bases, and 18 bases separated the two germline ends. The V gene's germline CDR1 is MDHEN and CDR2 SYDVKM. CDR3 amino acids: CASSLEQVGGYGYTF. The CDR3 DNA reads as TGTGCCAGCAGTCTAGAACAAGTGGGGGGGTATGGCTACACCTTC.

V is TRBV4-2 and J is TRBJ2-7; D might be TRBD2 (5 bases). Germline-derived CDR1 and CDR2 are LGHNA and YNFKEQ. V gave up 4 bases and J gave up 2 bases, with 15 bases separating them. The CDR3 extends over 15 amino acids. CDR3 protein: CASSPKARAAYEQYF. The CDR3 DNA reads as TGTGCCAGCAGCCCCAAGGCGCGGGCGGCCTACGAGCAGTACTTC.

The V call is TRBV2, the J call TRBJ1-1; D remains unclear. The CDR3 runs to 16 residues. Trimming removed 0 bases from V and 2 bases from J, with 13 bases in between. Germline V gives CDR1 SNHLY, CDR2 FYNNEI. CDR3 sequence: CASSEAPRWSNTEAFF. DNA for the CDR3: TGTGCCAGCAGTGAAGCTCCCCGGTGGAGTAACACTGAAGCTTTCTTT.

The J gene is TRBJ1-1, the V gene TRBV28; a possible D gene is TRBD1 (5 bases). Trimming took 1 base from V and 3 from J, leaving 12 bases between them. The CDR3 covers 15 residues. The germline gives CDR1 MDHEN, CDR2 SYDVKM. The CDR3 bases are TGTGCCAGCAGTTTATTAGGGGCGCTTTACACTGAAGCTTTCTTT. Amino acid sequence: CASSLLGALYTEAFF.

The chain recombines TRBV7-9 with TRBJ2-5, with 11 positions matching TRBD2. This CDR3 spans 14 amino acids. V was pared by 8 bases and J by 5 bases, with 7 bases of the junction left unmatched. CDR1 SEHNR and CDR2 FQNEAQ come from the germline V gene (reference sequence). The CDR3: CASSSGRPWETQYF. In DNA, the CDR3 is TGTGCCAGCTCTAGCGGGAGGCCCTGGGAGACCCAGTACTTC.

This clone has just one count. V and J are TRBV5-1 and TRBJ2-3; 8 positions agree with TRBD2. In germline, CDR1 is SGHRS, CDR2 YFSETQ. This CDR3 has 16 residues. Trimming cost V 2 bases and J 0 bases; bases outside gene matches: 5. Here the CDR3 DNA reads TGCGCCAGCAGCTTAGGACTAGCAGCTAGCACAGATACGCAGTATTTT. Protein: CASSLGLAASTDTQYF.

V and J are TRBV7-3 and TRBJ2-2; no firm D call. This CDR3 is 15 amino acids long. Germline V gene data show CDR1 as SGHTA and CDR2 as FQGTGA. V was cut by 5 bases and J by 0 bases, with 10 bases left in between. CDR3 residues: CASSRVGANTGELFF. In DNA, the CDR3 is TGTGCCAGCAGCCGGGTTGGCGCGAACACCGGGGAGCTGTTTTTT.

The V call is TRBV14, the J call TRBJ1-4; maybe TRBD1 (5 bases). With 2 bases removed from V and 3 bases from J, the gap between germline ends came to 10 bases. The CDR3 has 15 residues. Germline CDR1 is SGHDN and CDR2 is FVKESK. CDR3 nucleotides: TGTGCCAGCAGCCAACGGACCAGGGCTAATGAAAAACTGTTTTTT. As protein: CASSQRTRANEKLFF.

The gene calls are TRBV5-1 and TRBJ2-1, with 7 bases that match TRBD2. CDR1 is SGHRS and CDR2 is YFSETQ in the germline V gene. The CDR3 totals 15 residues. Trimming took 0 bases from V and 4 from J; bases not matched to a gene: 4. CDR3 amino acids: CASSLARGVYNEQFF. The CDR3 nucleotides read TGCGCCAGCAGCTTGGCCCGGGGGGTATACAATGAGCAGTTCTTC. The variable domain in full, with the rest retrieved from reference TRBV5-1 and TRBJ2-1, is KAGVTQTPRYLIKTRGQQVTLSCSPISGHRSVSWYQQTPGQGLQFLFEYFSETQRNKGNFPGRFSGRQFSNSRSEMNVSTLELGDSALYLCASSLARGVYNEQFFGPGTRLTVL.

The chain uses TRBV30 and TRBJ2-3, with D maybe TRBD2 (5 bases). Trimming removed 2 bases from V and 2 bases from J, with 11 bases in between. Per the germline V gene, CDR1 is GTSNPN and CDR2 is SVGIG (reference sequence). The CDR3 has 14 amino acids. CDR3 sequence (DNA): TGTGCCTGGAGTCTCGCGGGCTTCACAGATACGCAGTATTTT. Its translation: CAWSLAGFTDTQYF.